This T cell receptor beta chain was sequenced during a study of shared clonotypes between healthy human individuals. Some clones are missing from TCRdb's copy, which holds only in-frame ones; the method was immunoSEQ multiplex PCR. The sample shows roughly 1 million clones, about 84% of them seen only once. Study results and limitations: Generation probabilities were higher for clonotypes shared across all four sorted-subset donors than for unshared ones. Depth of sequencing was expected to influence donor clonotype sharing. Clonotypes that were shared across a handful of donors made up around 5% of naive CD4 clonotypes.

Nashville, Tennessee was home to all donors, each a Caucasian adult. This CDR3 is built from 15 residues. V lost 7 bases, J lost 2 bases, and 8 bases stayed unmatched. Germline V gene lookup returns CDR1 SGHRS and CDR2 YFSETQ. This clone occurred once. Its antigen is currently unknown. The receptor was isolated from a man aged 18-30 years in good health. Some clones in this sample may be carry-over from other donors' samples. The sequenced sample was memory CD4+ T cells from PBMCs. The subset denotes: CD45RA-negative fraction. The chain recombines TRBV5-1 with TRBJ2-3, with 9 positions matching TRBD2. CDR3 loop: CASGPLAGTTDTQYF. The CDR3 nucleotides are TGCGCCAGCGGGCCGCTAGCGGGAACCACAGATACGCAGTATTTT.